These T cell receptor beta chains were read from a single sample in a study of breast tumors, draining lymph nodes, adjacent tissues. TCRdb re-derived calls from the multiplex PCR reads in MiXCR, one entry per CDR3 protein. The sample yields more than 250,000 distinct CDR3 sequences, roughly 30% seen once. The sample taken for sequencing was axillary lymph node tissue. All receptors derive from a female donor with breast cancer. Some clones in this sample may be carry-over from other donors' samples. CDR3s include the opening cysteine and the closing phenylalanine or tryptophan. D genes are given only for firm matches. A clone size is listed for some rows: how often the clone was seen (once, few, many), or a class if it is expanded.

V gene	clone size	J gene	D gene	CDR3 DNA	CDR3 protein
TRBV6-6	.	TRBJ1-5	.	TGTGCCAGCACCAACGGGGACTTTTATCAGCCCCAGCATTTT	CASTNGDFYQPQHF
TRBV9	many	TRBJ1-3	.	TGTGCCAGCAGCGCGGGGGGAAGATATTTT	CASSAGGRYF
TRBV11-2	many	TRBJ2-1	.	TGTGCCAGCAGCTTAGAACAGGGAAACAATGAGCAGTTCTTC	CASSLEQGNNEQFF
TRBV13	once	TRBJ2-1	TRBD2	TGTGCCAGCAGCTTACGGGGACTAGCGGGAGTCGAGTACAATGAGCAGTTCTTC	CASSLRGLAGVEYNEQFF
TRBV10-1	.	TRBJ2-3	TRBD2	TGCGCCAGCAGTGCCAGCGGGAGGGCCGACAATGAGCAGTATTTT	CASSASGRADNEQYF
TRBV15	.	TRBJ1-4	.	TGTGCCACCAGGACGGGGAGTGGTACTAATGAAAAACTGTTTTTT	CATRTGSGTNEKLFF
TRBV6-4	.	TRBJ1-2	.	TGTGCCAGCAGTGCGGGAGGTGGCTACACCTTC	CASSAGGGYTF
TRBV7-9	.	TRBJ1-5	.	TGTGCCAGCAGCTTAGAATTGAGGCAGGGTGAAGACAATGAGCATTTT	CASSLELRQGEDNEHF
TRBV20-1	.	TRBJ1-5	TRBD1	TGCAGTGCTAGAGTCCGGGACAGGGTACCTCAGCCCCAGCATTTT	CSARVRDRVPQPQHF
TRBV20-1	many	TRBJ2-7	TRBD1	TGCAGTGCGCCAAGGACAGGTATACCCTACGAGCAGTACTTC	CSAPRTGIPYEQYF
TRBV20-1	.	TRBJ2-5	.	TGCAGTGCCAAGTCGGTGTCAGGCGGGACGGCGCATGAGACCCAGTACTTC	CSAKSVSGGTAHETQYF
TRBV28	.	TRBJ2-1	.	TGTGCCAGCAGTCTCATGGCAAATGAGCAGTTCTTC	CASSLMANEQFF
TRBV10-2	.	TRBJ2-1	TRBD2	TGTGCCAGCAGCCGAGACGGCAGCGGGGGCTACAATGAGCAGTTCTTC	CASSRDGSGGYNEQFF
TRBV7-9	many	TRBJ2-1	.	TGTGCCAGCAGCGATATGACACGTTACAATGAGCAGTTCTTC	CASSDMTRYNEQFF
TRBV19	many	TRBJ2-1	TRBD1	TGTGCCAGTAGCAAACAGGGGTACAATGAGCAGTTCTTC	CASSKQGYNEQFF
TRBV7-8	many	TRBJ2-1	.	TGTGCCAGCAGCTTACGGGGGCCTCAGTTCTTC	CASSLRGPQFF
TRBV5-4	many	TRBJ2-2	.	TGTGCCAGCAGCCTGGGGGCGGCGGCCCCGAGCACCGGGGAGCTGTTTTTT	CASSLGAAAPSTGELFF
TRBV7-3	.	TRBJ1-5	.	TGTGCCAGCAGCTCGCAGCGGGGAGAGACCCAGCATTTT	CASSSQRGETQHF
TRBV9	many	TRBJ2-2	.	TGTGCCAGCAGCGTAGCGGGATCCCTACCCGGGGAGCTGTTTTTT	CASSVAGSLPGELFF
TRBV11-3	many	TRBJ2-3	TRBD2	TGTGCCAGCAGCTTAGGAGCGGGAGGGCCGGATACGCAGTATTTT	CASSLGAGGPDTQYF
TRBV19	many	TRBJ2-7	.	TGTGCCAGTAGTATCGACTACCTCTACGAGCAGTACTTC	CASSIDYLYEQYF
TRBV6-1	.	TRBJ1-1	TRBD1	TGTGCCAGCACCCTAGTGGGACAGCGGAACACTGAAGCTTTCTTT	CASTLVGQRNTEAFF
TRBV11-3	many	TRBJ2-5	TRBD2	TGTGCCAGCAGCTTAGGGGGACTAGCGGAAGAGACCCAGTACTTC	CASSLGGLAEETQYF
TRBV5-5	.	TRBJ2-1	.	TGTGCCAGCGGCTTGGAATACGGCGGCGACTACAATGAGCAGTTCTTC	CASGLEYGGDYNEQFF